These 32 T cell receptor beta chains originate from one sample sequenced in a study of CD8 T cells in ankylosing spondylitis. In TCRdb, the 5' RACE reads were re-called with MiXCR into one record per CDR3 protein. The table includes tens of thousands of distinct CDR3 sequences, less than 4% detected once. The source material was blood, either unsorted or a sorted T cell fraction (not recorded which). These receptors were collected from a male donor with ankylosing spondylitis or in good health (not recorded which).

CDR3 coding DNA: TGTGCCAGCAGCGGCCGGGACAGGGTCTTCACCGGGGAGCTGTTTTTT. The encoded protein is CASSGRDRVFTGELFF. The rearrangement joins TRBV9 to TRBJ2-2; TRBD1 matches at 9 bases. J gave up 4 bases and V 3 bases, and 7 bases lay outside the gene matches. Germline V lookup: CDR1 SGDLS, CDR2 YYNGEE. This CDR3 comprises 16 residues.

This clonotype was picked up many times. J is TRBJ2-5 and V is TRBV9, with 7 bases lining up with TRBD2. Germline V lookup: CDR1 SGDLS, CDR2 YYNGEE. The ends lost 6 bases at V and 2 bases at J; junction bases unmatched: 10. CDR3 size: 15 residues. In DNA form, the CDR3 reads TGTGCCAGCAACCTCTTGGGGGAGGGACAAGAGACCCAGTACTTC. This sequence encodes CASNLLGEGQETQYF.

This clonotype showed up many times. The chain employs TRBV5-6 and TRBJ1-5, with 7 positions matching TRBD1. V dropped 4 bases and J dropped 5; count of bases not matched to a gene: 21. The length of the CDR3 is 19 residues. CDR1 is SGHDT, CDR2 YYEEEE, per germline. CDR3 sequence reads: CASSQPGQKLRGMYQPQHF. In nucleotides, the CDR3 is TGTGCCAGCAGCCAGCCGGGACAGAAATTACGAGGGATGTATCAGCCCCAGCATTTT.

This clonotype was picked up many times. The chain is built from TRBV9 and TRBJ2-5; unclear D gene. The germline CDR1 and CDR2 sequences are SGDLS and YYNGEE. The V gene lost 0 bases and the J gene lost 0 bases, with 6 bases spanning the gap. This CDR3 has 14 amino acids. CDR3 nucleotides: TGTGCCAGCAGCGTAGGGGGATACCAAGAGACCCAGTACTTC. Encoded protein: CASSVGGYQETQYF. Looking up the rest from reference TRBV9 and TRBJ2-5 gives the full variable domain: DSGVTQTPKHLITATGQRVTLRCSPRSGDLSVYWYQQSLDQGLQFLIQYYNGEERAKGNILERFSAQQFPDLHSELNLSSLELGDSALYFCASSVGGYQETQYFGPGTRLLVL.

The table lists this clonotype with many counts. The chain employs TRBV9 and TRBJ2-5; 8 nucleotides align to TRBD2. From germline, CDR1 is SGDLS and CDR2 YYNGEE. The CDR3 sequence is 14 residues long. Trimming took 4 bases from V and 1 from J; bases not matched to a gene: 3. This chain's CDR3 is CASSPTSGQETQYF. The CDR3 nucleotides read TGTGCCAGCAGCCCTACTAGCGGCCAAGAGACCCAGTACTTC. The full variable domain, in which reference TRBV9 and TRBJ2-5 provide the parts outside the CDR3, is DSGVTQTPKHLITATGQRVTLRCSPRSGDLSVYWYQQSLDQGLQFLIQYYNGEERAKGNILERFSAQQFPDLHSELNLSSLELGDSALYFCASSPTSGQETQYFGPGTRLLVL.

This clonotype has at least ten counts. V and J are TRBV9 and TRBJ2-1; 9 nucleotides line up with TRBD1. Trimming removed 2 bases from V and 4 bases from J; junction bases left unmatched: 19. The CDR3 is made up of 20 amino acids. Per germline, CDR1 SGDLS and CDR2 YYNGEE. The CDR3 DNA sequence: TGTGCCAGCAGCGTCGCCTTTGACAGGGACAGGGTGCACTTATACAATGAGCAGTTCTTC. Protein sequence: CASSVAFDRDRVHLYNEQFF.

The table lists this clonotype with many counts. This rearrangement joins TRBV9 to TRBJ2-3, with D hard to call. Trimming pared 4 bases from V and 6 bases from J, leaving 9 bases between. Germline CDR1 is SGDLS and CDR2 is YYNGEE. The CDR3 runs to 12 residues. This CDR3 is CASSPGLDTQYF. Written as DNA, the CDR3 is TGTGCCAGCAGCCCCGGCTTGGATACGCAGTATTTT.

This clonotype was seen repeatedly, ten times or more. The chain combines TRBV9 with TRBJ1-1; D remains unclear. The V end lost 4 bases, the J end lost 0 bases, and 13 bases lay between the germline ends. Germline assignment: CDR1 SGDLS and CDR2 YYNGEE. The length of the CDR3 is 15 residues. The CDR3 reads CASSPQGLLNTEAFF. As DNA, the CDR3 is TGTGCCAGCAGCCCCCAAGGACTCCTGAACACTGAAGCTTTCTTT.

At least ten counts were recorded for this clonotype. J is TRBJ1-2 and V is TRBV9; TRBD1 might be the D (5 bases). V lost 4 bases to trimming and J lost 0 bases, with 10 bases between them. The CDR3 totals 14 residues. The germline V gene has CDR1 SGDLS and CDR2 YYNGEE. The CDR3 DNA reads TGTGCCAGCAGCAGGACATCTTCTAACTATGGCTACACCTTC. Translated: CASSRTSSNYGYTF.

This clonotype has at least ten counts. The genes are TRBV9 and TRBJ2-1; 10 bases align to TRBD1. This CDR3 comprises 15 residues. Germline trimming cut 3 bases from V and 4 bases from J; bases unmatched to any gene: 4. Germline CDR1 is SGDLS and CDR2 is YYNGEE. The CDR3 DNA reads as TGTGCCAGCAGCGACTCGGGACAGGGGTACAATGAGCAGTTCTTC. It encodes CASSDSGQGYNEQFF.

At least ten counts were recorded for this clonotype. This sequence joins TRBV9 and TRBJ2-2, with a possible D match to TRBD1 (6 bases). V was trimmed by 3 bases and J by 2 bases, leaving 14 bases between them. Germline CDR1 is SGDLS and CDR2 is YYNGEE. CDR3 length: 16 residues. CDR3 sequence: CASSAQKTGNTGELFF. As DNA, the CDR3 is TGTGCCAGCAGCGCCCAGAAGACAGGAAACACCGGGGAGCTGTTTTTT.

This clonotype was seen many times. The CDR3 DNA reads TGTGCCAGCAGCGAGAAGGGAGGGGGAAACACCATATATTTT. Translating gives CASSEKGGGNTIYF. The chain combines TRBV9 with TRBJ1-3; D gene unclear. Germline V gene lookup returns CDR1 SGDLS and CDR2 YYNGEE. CDR3 size: 14 residues. The V end lost 3 bases, the J end lost 4 bases, and 11 bases lay between the germline ends.

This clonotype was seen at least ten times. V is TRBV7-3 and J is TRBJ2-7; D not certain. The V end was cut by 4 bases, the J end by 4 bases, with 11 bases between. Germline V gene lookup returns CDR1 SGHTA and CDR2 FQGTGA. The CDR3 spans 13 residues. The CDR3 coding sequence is TGTGCCAGCAGCTCATGCAGAACTTACGAGCAGTACGTC. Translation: CASSSCRTYEQYV.

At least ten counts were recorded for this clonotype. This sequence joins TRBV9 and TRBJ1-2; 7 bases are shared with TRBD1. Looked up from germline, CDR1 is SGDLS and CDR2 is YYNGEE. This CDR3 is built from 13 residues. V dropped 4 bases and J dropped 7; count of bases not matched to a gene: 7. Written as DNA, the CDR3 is TGTGCCAGCAGCACTCGACAGGGTTCTGGCTACACCTTC. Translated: CASSTRQGSGYTF.

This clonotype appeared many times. The CDR3 sequence is CASSVNPYQETQYF. The CDR3 nucleotides read TGTGCCAGCAGCGTGAACCCGTACCAAGAGACCCAGTACTTC. The chain joins TRBV9 to TRBJ2-5; D unresolved. CDR1 and CDR2 (germline): SGDLS, YYNGEE. The CDR3 extends over 14 amino acids. V shed 2 bases and J shed 0 bases, with 8 bases lying between them.

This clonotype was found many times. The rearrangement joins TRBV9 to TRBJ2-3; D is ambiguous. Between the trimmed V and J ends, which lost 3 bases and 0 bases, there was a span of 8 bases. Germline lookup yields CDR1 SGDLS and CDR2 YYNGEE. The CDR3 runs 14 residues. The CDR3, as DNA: TGTGCCAGCAGCGGGTCCCCTAGCACAGATACGCAGTATTTT. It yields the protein CASSGSPSTDTQYF. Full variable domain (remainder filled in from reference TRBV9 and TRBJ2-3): DSGVTQTPKHLITATGQRVTLRCSPRSGDLSVYWYQQSLDQGLQFLIQYYNGEERAKGNILERFSAQQFPDLHSELNLSSLELGDSALYFCASSGSPSTDTQYFGPGTRLTVL.

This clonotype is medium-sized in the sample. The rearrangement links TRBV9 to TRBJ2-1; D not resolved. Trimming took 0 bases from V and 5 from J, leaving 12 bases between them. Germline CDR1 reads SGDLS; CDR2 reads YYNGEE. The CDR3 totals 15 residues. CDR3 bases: TGTGCCAGCAGCGTAGGGGTAGCTTGGGACAATGAGCAGTTCTTC. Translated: CASSVGVAWDNEQFF.

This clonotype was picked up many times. The CDR3 nucleotides read TGTGCCAGCAGCGTAGATCCAGGGGACTATGGCTACACCTTC. Encoded protein: CASSVDPGDYGYTF. This rearrangement joins TRBV9 to TRBJ1-2, with D possibly TRBD1 on 6 matching bases. Germline loops: CDR1 SGDLS, CDR2 YYNGEE. Trimming cost V 0 bases and J 3 bases, with 9 bases left between them. This CDR3 has 14 residues.

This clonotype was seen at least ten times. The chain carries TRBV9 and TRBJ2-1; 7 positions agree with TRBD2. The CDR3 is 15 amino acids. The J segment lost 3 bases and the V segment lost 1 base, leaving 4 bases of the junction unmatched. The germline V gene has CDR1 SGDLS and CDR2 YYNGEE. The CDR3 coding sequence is TGTGCCAGCAGCGTAAGTGCTAGCGGCTACAATGAGCAGTTCTTC. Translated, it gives CASSVSASGYNEQFF.

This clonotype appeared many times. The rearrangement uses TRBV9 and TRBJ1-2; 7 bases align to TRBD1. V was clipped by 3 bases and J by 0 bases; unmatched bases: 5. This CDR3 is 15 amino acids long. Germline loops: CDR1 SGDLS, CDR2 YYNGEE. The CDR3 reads CASSATGRANYGYTF. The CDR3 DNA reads TGTGCCAGCAGCGCGACAGGGAGGGCTAACTATGGCTACACCTTC. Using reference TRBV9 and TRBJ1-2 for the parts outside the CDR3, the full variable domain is DSGVTQTPKHLITATGQRVTLRCSPRSGDLSVYWYQQSLDQGLQFLIQYYNGEERAKGNILERFSAQQFPDLHSELNLSSLELGDSALYFCASSATGRANYGYTFGSGTRLTVV.

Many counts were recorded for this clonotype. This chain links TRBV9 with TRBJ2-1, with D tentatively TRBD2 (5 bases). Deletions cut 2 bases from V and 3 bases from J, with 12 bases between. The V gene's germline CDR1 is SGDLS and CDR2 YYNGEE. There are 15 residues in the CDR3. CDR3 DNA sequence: TGTGCCAGCAGCGTCGGGGTGGGCAGCTACAATGAGCAGTTCTTC. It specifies CASSVGVGSYNEQFF.

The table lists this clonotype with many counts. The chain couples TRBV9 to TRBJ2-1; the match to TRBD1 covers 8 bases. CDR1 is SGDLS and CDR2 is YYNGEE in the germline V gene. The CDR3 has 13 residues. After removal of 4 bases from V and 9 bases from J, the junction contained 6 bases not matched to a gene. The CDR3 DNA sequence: TGTGCCAGCAGCATACGACAGGGGAGTGAGCAGTTCTTC. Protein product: CASSIRQGSEQFF.

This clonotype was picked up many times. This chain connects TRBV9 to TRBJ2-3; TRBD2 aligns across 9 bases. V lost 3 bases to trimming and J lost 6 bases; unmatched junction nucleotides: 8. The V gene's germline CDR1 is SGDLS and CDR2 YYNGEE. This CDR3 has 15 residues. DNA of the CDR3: TGTGCCAGCAGCGCCGATAGCGGGAGTGGGGATACGCAGTATTTT. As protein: CASSADSGSGDTQYF.

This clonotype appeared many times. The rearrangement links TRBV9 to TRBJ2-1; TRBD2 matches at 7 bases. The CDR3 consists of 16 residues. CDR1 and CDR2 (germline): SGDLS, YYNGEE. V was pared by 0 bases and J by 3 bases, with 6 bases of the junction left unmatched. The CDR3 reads CASSVAGGGVYNEQFF. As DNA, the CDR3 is TGTGCCAGCAGCGTAGCGGGCGGGGGAGTCTACAATGAGCAGTTCTTC.

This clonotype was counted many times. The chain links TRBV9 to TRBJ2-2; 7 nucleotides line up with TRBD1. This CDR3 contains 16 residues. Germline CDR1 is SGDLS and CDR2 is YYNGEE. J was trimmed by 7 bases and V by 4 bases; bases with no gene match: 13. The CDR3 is CASSFTGTASGGELFF. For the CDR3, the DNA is TGTGCCAGCAGCTTTACCGGGACAGCCTCGGGCGGGGAGCTGTTTTTT.

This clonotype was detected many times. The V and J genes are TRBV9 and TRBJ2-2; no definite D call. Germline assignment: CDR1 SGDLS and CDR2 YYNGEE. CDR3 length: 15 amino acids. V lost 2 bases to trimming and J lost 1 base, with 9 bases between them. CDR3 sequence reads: CASSVQSRNTGELFF. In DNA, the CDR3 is TGTGCCAGCAGCGTCCAATCCCGGAACACCGGGGAGCTGTTTTTT.

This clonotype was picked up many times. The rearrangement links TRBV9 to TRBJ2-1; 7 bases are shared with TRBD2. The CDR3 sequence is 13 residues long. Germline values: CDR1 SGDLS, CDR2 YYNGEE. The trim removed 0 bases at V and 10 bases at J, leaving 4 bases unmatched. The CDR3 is CASSVAGGGEQFF. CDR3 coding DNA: TGTGCCAGCAGCGTAGCGGGGGGAGGCGAGCAGTTCTTC.

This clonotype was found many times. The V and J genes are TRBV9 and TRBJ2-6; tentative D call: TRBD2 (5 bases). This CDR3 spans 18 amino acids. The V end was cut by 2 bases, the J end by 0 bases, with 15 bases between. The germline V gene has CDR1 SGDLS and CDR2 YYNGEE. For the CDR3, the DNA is TGTGCCAGCAGCGTTGTCGTCGGGATAAACTCTGGGGCCAACGTCCTGACTTTC. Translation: CASSVVVGINSGANVLTF.

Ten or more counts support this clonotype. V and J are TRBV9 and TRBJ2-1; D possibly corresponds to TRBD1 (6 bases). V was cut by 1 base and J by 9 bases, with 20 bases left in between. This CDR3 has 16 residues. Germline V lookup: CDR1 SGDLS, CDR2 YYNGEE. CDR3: CASSVSVRGGLVEQFF. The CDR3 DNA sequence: TGTGCCAGCAGCGTAAGCGTCAGGGGTGGCCTGGTTGAGCAGTTCTTC.

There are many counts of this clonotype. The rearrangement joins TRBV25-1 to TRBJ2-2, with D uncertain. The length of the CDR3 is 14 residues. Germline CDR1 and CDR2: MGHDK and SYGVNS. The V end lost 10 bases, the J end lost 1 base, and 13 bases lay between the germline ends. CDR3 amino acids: CAILRRGNTGELFF. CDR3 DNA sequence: TGTGCCATCCTGAGACGAGGGAACACCGGGGAGCTGTTTTTT.

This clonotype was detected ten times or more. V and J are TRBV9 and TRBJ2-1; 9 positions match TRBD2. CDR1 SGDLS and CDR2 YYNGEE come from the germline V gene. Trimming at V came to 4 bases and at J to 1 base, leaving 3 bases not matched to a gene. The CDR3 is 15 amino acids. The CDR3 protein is CASSLAGDSYNEQFF. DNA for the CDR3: TGTGCCAGCAGCTTAGCGGGAGATTCCTACAATGAGCAGTTCTTC.

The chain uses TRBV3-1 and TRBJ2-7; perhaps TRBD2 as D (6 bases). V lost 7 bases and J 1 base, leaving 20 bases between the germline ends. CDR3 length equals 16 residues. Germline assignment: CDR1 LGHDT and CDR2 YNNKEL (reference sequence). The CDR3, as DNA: TGTGCCAGCACCAAGGAGGGCCCAGCAGCTTCCTACGAGCAGTACGTC. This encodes CASTKEGPAASYEQYV.